The clone carrying this TCR beta chain appeared many times. The sample comes from a study of blood T cells in healthy people across ages. Then a second PCR, running about 6 to 12 cycles, was carried out with a sample-barcoded 5' primer and a J-beta primer mix. MiXCR was run by TCRdb on the 5' RACE reads, yielding one entry per CDR3 protein. The sample lists 900,000 to 950,000 distinct CDR3 sequences; about 27% were seen once. V lost 5 bases and J lost 2; bases outside the gene matches: 6. The CDR3 totals 14 residues. Germline assignment: CDR1 SEHNR and CDR2 FQNEAQ (reference sequence). The same data also went into a second study, on T cells of mothers and their children. That investigation notes: cDNA synthesis used all extracted RNA, approximately 1.5 ug per 15 ul.

The sequence derives from a woman aged 40 to 50 in good health. Sample: blood. V and J are TRBV7-9 and TRBJ2-7, with 7 bases aligning to TRBD1. This CDR3 is CASSPGTEAYEQYF. DNA for the CDR3: TGTGCCAGCAGCCCCGGGACAGAAGCCTACGAGCAGTACTTC. The whole variable domain, filled in from reference TRBV7-9 and TRBJ2-7, reads DTGVSQNPRHKITKRGQNVTFRCDPISEHNRLYWYRQTLGQGPEFLTYFQNEAQLEKSRLLSDRFSAERPKGSFSTLEIQRTEQGDSAMYLCASSPGTEAYEQYFGPGTRLTVT.